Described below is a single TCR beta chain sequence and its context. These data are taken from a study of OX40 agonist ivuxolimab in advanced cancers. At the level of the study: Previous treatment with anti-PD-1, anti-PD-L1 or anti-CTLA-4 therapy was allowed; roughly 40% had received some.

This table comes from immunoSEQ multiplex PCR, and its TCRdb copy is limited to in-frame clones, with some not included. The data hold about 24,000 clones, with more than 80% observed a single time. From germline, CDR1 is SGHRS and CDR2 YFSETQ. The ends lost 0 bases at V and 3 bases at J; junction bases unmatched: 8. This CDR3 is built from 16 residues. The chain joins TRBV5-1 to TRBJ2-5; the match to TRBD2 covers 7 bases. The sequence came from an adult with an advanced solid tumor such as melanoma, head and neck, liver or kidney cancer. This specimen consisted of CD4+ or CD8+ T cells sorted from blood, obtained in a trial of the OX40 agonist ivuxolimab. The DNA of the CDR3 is TGCGCCAGCAGCTTGGGGTCCGGCGGGAGAGAAGAGACCCAGTACTTC. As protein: CASSLGSGGREETQYF.